The next 17 T cell receptor beta chains were all read from a single sample in a study of blood T cell repertoires in COVID-19. The protocol was immunoSEQ multiplex PCR, while the TCRdb copy is restricted to in-frame clones and leaves out a portion. In the table there are 110,000 to 150,000 clones, more than 65% of which are singletons. The sample comprised peripheral blood. The receptors come from a human donor in a cohort sampled during active COVID-19.

This clone was seen once. The rearrangement uses TRBV29-1 and TRBJ2-1; D not certain. Per germline, CDR1 SQVTM and CDR2 ANQGSEA. The CDR3 totals 14 residues. Trimming cost V 6 bases and J 7 bases, with 19 bases left between them. The DNA of the CDR3 is TGCAGCGTCCAGCGAGGAAGTAATCGTAATGAGCAGTTCTTC. Its translation: CSVQRGSNRNEQFF.

The gene calls are TRBV5-8 and TRBJ1-5, with D possibly matching TRBD1 (5 bases). Trimming cost V 2 bases and J 6 bases, with 15 bases left between them. Germline V gene lookup returns CDR1 SGHTS and CDR2 YDEGEE. This CDR3 has 15 amino acids. This chain's CDR3 is CASSFSAGRTQPQHF. The CDR3 DNA is TGTGCCAGCAGCTTTTCGGCGGGGCGCACTCAGCCCCAGCATTTT.

The chain couples TRBV7-3 to TRBJ2-2; weak D call: TRBD1 (7 bases). This CDR3 has 14 residues. V lost 5 bases and J lost 5, with 12 bases in between. Germline loops: CDR1 SGHTA, CDR2 FQGTGA. Here the CDR3 DNA reads TGTGCCAGCAGCGGGAGGACAGGAACCGGGGAGCTGTTTTTT. Residues: CASSGRTGTGELFF.

The V call is TRBV7-9, the J call TRBJ2-1, with 8 bases aligning to TRBD2. Germline CDR1 is SEHNR and CDR2 is FQNEAQ (reference sequence). This CDR3 is built from 17 residues. The junction had 9 bases not matched to a gene; V was cut back by 1 base and J by 4 bases. CDR3: CASSLGAGGGKYNEQFF. CDR3 sequence (DNA): TGTGCCAGCAGCTTAGGGGCAGGCGGGGGGAAGTACAATGAGCAGTTCTTC. Complete variable domain (other parts from reference TRBV7-9 and TRBJ2-1): DTGVSQNPRHKITKRGQNVTFRCDPISEHNRLYWYRQTLGQGPEFLTYFQNEAQLEKSRLLSDRFSAERPKGSFSTLEIQRTEQGDSAMYLCASSLGAGGGKYNEQFFGPGTRLTVL.

This chain links TRBV28 with TRBJ1-4; the match to TRBD1 covers 8 bases. The germline gives CDR1 MDHEN, CDR2 SYDVKM. There are 15 residues in the CDR3. V shed 5 bases, J shed 5 bases, and the junction held 7 bases outside the gene matches. The CDR3 nucleotides read TGTGCCAGCAGTACCCCGAGGACAGGGAATGAAAAACTGTTTTTT. Encoded protein: CASSTPRTGNEKLFF.

The rearrangement links TRBV5-5 to TRBJ1-1; 9 bases line up with TRBD1. Trimming took 3 bases from V and 4 from J; bases not matched to a gene: 7. The CDR3 runs 15 residues. Germline lookup yields CDR1 SGHKS and CDR2 YYEKEE (reference sequence). CDR3 in DNA: TGTGCCAGCAGCTACCCAGAGACAGGGGGCACTGAAGCTTTCTTT. This gives the protein CASSYPETGGTEAFF.

This rearrangement joins TRBV27 to TRBJ2-5; 9 bases fit TRBD1. V trimming: 9 bases; J trimming: 4 bases; junction bases outside the gene matches: 3. CDR3 length: 12 residues. The germline V gene has CDR1 MNHEY and CDR2 SMNVEV (reference sequence). The CDR3 bases are TGTGCCAGTCGGGACAGGGCAGAGACCCAGTACTTC. Residues: CASRDRAETQYF.

The chain carries TRBV2 and TRBJ1-1; D may be TRBD1 (6 bases). Germline lookup yields CDR1 SNHLY and CDR2 FYNNEI. Deletions cut 0 bases from V and 4 bases from J, with 18 bases between. The CDR3 has 17 residues. CDR3 in DNA: TGTGCCAGCAGTGAAGCTTTGAACTTTGGGGGCATCACTGAAGCTTTCTTT. Translated: CASSEALNFGGITEAFF.

This chain uses TRBV18 with TRBJ2-3; TRBD1 matches 7 bases. This CDR3 spans 17 amino acids. V lost 1 base and J lost 5; bases outside the gene matches: 12. Germline CDR1 reads KGHSH; CDR2 reads LQKENI. The CDR3 DNA reads as TGTGCCAGCTCACCACTCGCAGGGGGTCGGTCAGGAGATACGCAGTATTTT. Its translation is CASSPLAGGRSGDTQYF.

The chain carries TRBV7-9 and TRBJ1-2; D uncertain. The CDR3 covers 14 residues. Germline V lookup: CDR1 SEHNR, CDR2 FQNEAQ (reference sequence). The ends were cut back, 1 base at V and 8 bases at J, with 14 bases in the middle. The CDR3 DNA reads as TGTGCCAGCAGCTTAGAGGCAAGGTTGGGCGGCTACACCTTC. It codes for CASSLEARLGGYTF.

The genes are TRBV3-1 (or the pseudogene TRBV3-2) and TRBJ2-3; D possibly corresponds to TRBD2 (7 bases). Germline-derived CDR1 and CDR2 are LGHDT and YNNKEL (reference sequence). Trimming pared 3 bases from V and 1 base from J, leaving 14 bases between. The CDR3 spans 16 residues. CDR3 protein: CASSQLRGGGTDTQYF. The CDR3 DNA reads TGTGCCAGCAGCCAGCTGAGAGGGGGGGGCACAGATACGCAGTATTTT.

V is TRBV6-2 or TRBV6-3 and J is TRBJ2-2; D uncertain. V was pared by 2 bases and J by 0 bases, with 10 bases between. The CDR3 is 16 residues long. Germline values: CDR1 MNHEY, CDR2 SVGEGT. The CDR3 DNA is TGTGCCAGCAGTTACAGACGGGTTTCGAACACCGGGGAGCTGTTTTTT. Amino acid sequence: CASSYRRVSNTGELFF.

The rearrangement links TRBV29-1 to TRBJ2-1; 11 positions match TRBD2. From germline, CDR1 is SQVTM and CDR2 ANQGSEA. J lost 5 bases, V lost 6 bases, and 6 bases had no gene match. The CDR3 spans 14 residues. CDR3 DNA sequence: TGCAGCGTCGCCGGGACTAGCGGAAACAATGAGCAGTTCTTC. Encoded protein: CSVAGTSGNNEQFF.

J is TRBJ2-1 and V is TRBV5-8, with D possibly matching TRBD2 (5 bases). Deletions cut 0 bases from V and 3 bases from J, with 7 bases between. Germline CDR1 reads SGHTS; CDR2 reads YDEGEE. The CDR3 totals 14 residues. The CDR3 is CASSLVRGYNEQFF. For the CDR3, the DNA is TGTGCCAGCAGCTTGGTTCGGGGCTACAATGAGCAGTTCTTC.

This clone was counted a few times. The chain is built from TRBV5-5 and TRBJ2-7; D unclear. Germline loops: CDR1 SGHKS, CDR2 YYEKEE (reference sequence). V lost 4 bases, J lost 0 bases, and 5 bases lay in between. The CDR3 extends over 12 amino acids. For the CDR3, the DNA is TGTGCCAGCAGCGAGAGCTCCTACGAGCAGTACTTC. It specifies CASSESSYEQYF. The variable domain in full, completed from reference TRBV5-5 and TRBJ2-7, reads DAGVTQSPTHLIKTRGQQVTLRCSPISGHKSVSWYQQVLGQGPQFIFQYYEKEERGRGNFPDRFSARQFPNYSSELNVNALLLGDSALYLCASSESSYEQYFGPGTRLTVT.

This clone was observed a few times. This rearrangement joins TRBV7-9 to TRBJ1-5; no firm D call. The CDR3 runs 12 residues. Germline CDR1 reads SEHNR; CDR2 reads FQNEAQ (reference sequence). V was clipped by 5 bases and J by 7 bases, with 9 bases between them. CDR3 region: CASSLSHQPQHF. CDR3 bases: TGTGCCAGCAGCCTTAGTCACCAGCCCCAGCATTTT.

In its sample, this clone was seen a few times. The rearrangement uses TRBV10-3 and TRBJ2-1; 10 bases agree with TRBD2. CDR1 and CDR2 (germline): ENHRY, SYGVKD. The CDR3 is made up of 17 amino acids. The J segment lost 10 bases and the V segment lost 2 bases, leaving 14 bases of the junction unmatched. This CDR3 is CAISEPTSGGASGEQFF. The DNA of the CDR3 is TGTGCCATCAGTGAGCCGACGAGCGGGGGGGCCTCCGGGGAGCAGTTCTTC.